This TCR beta chain comes out of a study of T cells in Graves' hyperthyroidism and ophthalmopathy. RNA transcripts provided the source from which TCR beta CDR3 regions were amplified. Primed by the HTBI set, a first-round RT-PCR was run on the TCR CDR3. From the multiplex PCR reads, TCRdb called clonotypes with MiXCR, one entry per CDR3 protein. This table holds about 400,000 distinct CDR3 sequences, less than 20% found once. In germline, CDR1 is MNHNS, CDR2 SASEGT. This CDR3 region has 13 residues. The V and J ends lost 5 bases and 5 bases respectively, with 7 bases between them. Findings and limits, study-wide: The majority of expanded thyroid clonotypes above 0.001 also appeared in blood.

These patients, aged 18 to 65, had recently diagnosed hyperthyroidism lasting under 2 months. This clonotype has at least ten counts. Its antigen is still unknown. The specimen sequenced was blood. This receptor was identified in a young woman with Graves' hyperthyroidism that later progressed to Graves' ophthalmopathy. J is TRBJ1-6 and V is TRBV6-1; the D is unclear. In nucleotides, the CDR3 is TGTGCCAGCAGTTTAGGCCATAATTCACCCCTCCACTTT. Translating it yields CASSLGHNSPLHF.